The sequence of this T cell receptor beta chain was determined in a study of T cells in Graves' hyperthyroidism and ophthalmopathy. Study details: Peripheral blood samples were taken at initial diagnosis, prior to any treatment.

From germline, CDR1 is MNHEY and CDR2 SVGEGT. Trimming pared 6 bases from V and 2 bases from J, leaving 13 bases between. This CDR3 has 14 residues. General study findings and limits: Researchers found most expanded thyroid clonotypes above 0.001 in blood as well. The model predicted ophthalmopathy a median approximately 6.3 months before onset.

The diagnostic basis comprised clinical symptoms, serum thyroxine and TRAb, thyroid ultrasound and orbital computed tomography. RNA transcripts were the template for amplifying TCR beta CDR3 regions. In the first-round RT-PCR of the TCR CDR3, the HTBI primer set was used. Via MiXCR, TCRdb re-called the multiplex PCR reads, giving one row per CDR3 protein. The sample has approximately 400,000 distinct CDR3 sequences; approximately 14% are singletons. Many counts were recorded for this clonotype. Its antigen is unidentified. The material sequenced was blood. The V call is TRBV6-2 or TRBV6-3, the J call TRBJ1-2; D unclear. The clonotype originates from a woman aged 18 to 35 with Graves' hyperthyroidism. CDR3: CASSSFGRNYGYTF. The CDR3 DNA reads TGTGCCAGCAGCTCCTTCGGGCGGAACTATGGCTACACCTTC.